The 13 T cell receptor beta chains presented below share a single source sample, sequenced in a study of blood T cell repertoires in COVID-19. Assay used: immunoSEQ multiplex PCR; TCRdb lists only in-frame clones, some missing. This sample has almost 400,000 clones, with over 85% found just once. The specimen sequenced was PBMCs or T cells enriched from blood (not recorded which). The origin of the receptors is a woman younger than 45 who had recovered from COVID-19.

The V and J genes are TRBV6-5 and TRBJ1-2, with TRBD1 matching 11 bases. Germline CDR1 MNHEY, CDR2 SVGAGI. V dropped 5 bases and J dropped 6; count of bases not matched to a gene: 8. CDR3 length: 15 residues. The CDR3 is CASSPGTGGSDGYTF. CDR3 DNA: TGTGCCAGCAGTCCCGGGACAGGGGGATCAGATGGCTACACCTTC.

This rearrangement joins TRBV2 to TRBJ1-2, with TRBD1 as a possible D gene (5 bases). V was cut by 0 bases and J by 4 bases, with 12 bases left in between. Per the germline V gene, CDR1 is SNHLY and CDR2 is FYNNEI. The CDR3 extends over 15 amino acids. The CDR3 loop reads CASSEAQGVIYGYTF. The DNA of the CDR3 is TGTGCCAGCAGTGAAGCGCAGGGCGTCATCTATGGCTACACCTTC.

This clone was recorded once. The chain couples TRBV30 to TRBJ1-1; possible D gene TRBD1, 6 bases. Germline loops: CDR1 GTSNPN, CDR2 SVGIG (reference sequence). Trimming pared 0 bases from V and 4 bases from J, leaving 15 bases between. The CDR3 is 15 residues long. The CDR3 loop is CAWSVWGPRGTEAFF. In DNA, the CDR3 is TGTGCCTGGAGTGTATGGGGGCCAAGGGGCACTGAAGCTTTCTTT.

In regard to this clone: Different DNA sequences within this sample yield the same CDR3. The J gene is TRBJ1-6, the V gene TRBV15; D not resolved. Trimming took off 0 bases at V and 0 bases at J, with 9 bases between the two ends. The V gene's germline CDR1 is LNHNV and CDR2 YYDKDF (reference sequence). This CDR3 region has 17 residues. The CDR3, as DNA: TGTGCCACCAGCAGAGATCGCTTGAGCTCCTATAATTCACCCCTCCACTTT. Protein sequence: CATSRDRLSSYNSPLHF.

The chain carries TRBV19 and TRBJ2-5, with TRBD1 matching 10 bases. J was trimmed by 5 bases and V by 1 base; bases with no gene match: 10. Germline V gene data show CDR1 as LNHDA and CDR2 as SQIVND (reference sequence). The length of the CDR3 is 17 residues. The CDR3 region has the DNA TGTGCCAGTAGTATAGGGTTTACATCGGGACAGGGGGAGACCCAGTACTTC. Its translation is CASSIGFTSGQGETQYF.

The chain links TRBV7-6 to TRBJ2-7; perhaps TRBD1 as D (5 bases). V was cut by 1 base and J by 1 base, with 11 bases left in between. From germline, CDR1 is SGHVS and CDR2 FNYEAQ. This CDR3 comprises 15 residues. The CDR3 sequence is CASSLVAGRSYEQYF. CDR3 coding DNA: TGTGCCAGCAGCTTAGTGGCAGGGCGATCCTACGAGCAGTACTTC.

This chain joins TRBV27 and TRBJ2-7; TRBD2 matches at 11 bases. J gave up 9 bases and V 5 bases, and 12 bases lay outside the gene matches. CDR1 is MNHEY and CDR2 is SMNVEV in the germline V gene (reference sequence). The CDR3 is 15 residues long. This CDR3 reads CASSGGLADLSGQYF. The CDR3 DNA reads as TGTGCCAGCAGTGGGGGACTAGCGGATCTCTCTGGGCAGTACTTC.

This chain connects TRBV27 to TRBJ2-7; 13 bases fit TRBD2. The length of the CDR3 is 17 residues. Germline V lookup: CDR1 MNHEY, CDR2 SMNVEV (reference sequence). The J segment lost 7 bases and the V segment lost 3 bases, leaving 12 bases of the junction unmatched. The CDR3 nucleotides read TGTGCCAGCAGTTTTAGTAGGGGACTAGCGGGATTCGGGGAGCAGTACTTC. Protein product: CASSFSRGLAGFGEQYF.

The J gene is TRBJ1-4, the V gene TRBV30; D gene ambiguous. Germline lookup yields CDR1 GTSNPN and CDR2 SVGIG (reference sequence). Trimming removed 4 bases from V and 8 bases from J, with 14 bases in between. The CDR3 runs to 13 residues. The CDR3: CAWKTSHMEKLFF. CDR3 nucleotides: TGTGCCTGGAAGACTTCTCACATGGAAAAACTGTTTTTT.

The chain uses TRBV5-1 and TRBJ2-7; 7 nucleotides agree with TRBD1. CDR3 size: 14 residues. Germline V CDR1 and CDR2: SGHRS, YFSETQ. V was pared by 0 bases and J by 5 bases, with 5 bases of the junction left unmatched. This chain's CDR3 is CASSLGQGDDEQYF. DNA of the CDR3: TGCGCCAGCAGCTTGGGGCAGGGGGACGACGAGCAGTACTTC.

The chain is built from TRBV7-3 and TRBJ1-6; D may be TRBD1 (6 bases). Germline CDR1 SGHTA, CDR2 FQGTGA. V was pared by 1 base and J by 7 bases, with 8 bases between. The length of the CDR3 is 14 residues. CDR3 bases: TGTGCCAGCAGCTTAAGCGGACAGAATTCACCCCTCCACTTT. This translates into CASSLSGQNSPLHF.

This clone was counted only a few times. This chain connects TRBV9 to TRBJ2-1; possibly TRBD2 for D (6 bases). Germline V gene sequence: CDR1 SGDLS, CDR2 YYNGEE. Trimming cost V 0 bases and J 6 bases, with 13 bases left between them. The CDR3 consists of 15 residues. The CDR3 DNA reads as TGTGCCAGCAGCGTAGGGCGATTGGGGGGCAATGAGCAGTTCTTC. Its protein product is CASSVGRLGGNEQFF.

V and J are TRBV3-1 (or the pseudogene TRBV3-2) and TRBJ1-4, with D tentatively TRBD1 (6 bases). Trimming cost V 4 bases and J 7 bases, with 13 bases left between them. Germline values: CDR1 LGHDT, CDR2 YNNKEL (reference sequence). The CDR3 covers 14 residues. CDR3 nucleotides: TGTGCCAGCAGCCTTCAGGGGAGCGGTGAAAAACTGTTTTTT. Amino acids: CASSLQGSGEKLFF.